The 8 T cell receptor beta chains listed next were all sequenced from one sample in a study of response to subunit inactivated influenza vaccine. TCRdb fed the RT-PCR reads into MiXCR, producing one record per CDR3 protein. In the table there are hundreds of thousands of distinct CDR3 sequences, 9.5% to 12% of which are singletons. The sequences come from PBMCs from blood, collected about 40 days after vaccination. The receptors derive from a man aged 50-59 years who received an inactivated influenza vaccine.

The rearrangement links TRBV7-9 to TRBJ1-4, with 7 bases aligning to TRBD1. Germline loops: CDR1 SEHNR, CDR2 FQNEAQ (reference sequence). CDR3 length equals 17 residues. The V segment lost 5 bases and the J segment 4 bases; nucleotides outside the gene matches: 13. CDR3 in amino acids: CASSPRTGLTHNEKLFF. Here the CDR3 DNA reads TGTGCCAGCAGCCCCCGGACAGGACTAACTCATAATGAAAAACTGTTTTTT.

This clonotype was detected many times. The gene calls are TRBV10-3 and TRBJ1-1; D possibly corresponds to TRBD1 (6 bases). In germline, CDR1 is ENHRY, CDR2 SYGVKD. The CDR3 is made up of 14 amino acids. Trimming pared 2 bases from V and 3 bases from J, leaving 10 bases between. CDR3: CAISEDPGDTEAFF. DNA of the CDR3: TGTGCCATCAGTGAGGACCCAGGGGACACTGAAGCTTTCTTT.

This CDR3 is CASSGGQIAKNIQYF. CDR3 DNA: TGTGCCAGCAGCGGGGGACAGATAGCCAAAAACATTCAGTACTTC. The genes are TRBV7-9 and TRBJ2-4, with TRBD1 identical over 7 bases. This CDR3 spans 15 amino acids. Losses at the gene ends were 5 bases for V and 0 bases for J; bases not matched to a gene: 4. CDR1 SEHNR and CDR2 FQNEAQ come from the germline V gene (reference sequence).

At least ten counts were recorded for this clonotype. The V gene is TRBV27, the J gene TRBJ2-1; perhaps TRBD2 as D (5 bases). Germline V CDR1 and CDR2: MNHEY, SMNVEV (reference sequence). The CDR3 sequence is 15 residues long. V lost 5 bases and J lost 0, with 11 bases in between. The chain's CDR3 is CASSQDSNSYNEQFF. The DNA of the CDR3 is TGTGCCAGCAGTCAGGACTCGAACTCCTACAATGAGCAGTTCTTC.

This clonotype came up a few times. The CDR3 nucleotides are TGTGCCAGCAGCCAAGACGGATCCCCCTCCTACGAGCAGTACTTC. The encoded protein is CASSQDGSPSYEQYF. This rearrangement joins TRBV3-1 to TRBJ2-7, with D unresolved. In germline, CDR1 is LGHDT, CDR2 YNNKEL (reference sequence). CDR3 length: 15 residues. Trimming pared 0 bases from V and 0 bases from J, leaving 9 bases between.

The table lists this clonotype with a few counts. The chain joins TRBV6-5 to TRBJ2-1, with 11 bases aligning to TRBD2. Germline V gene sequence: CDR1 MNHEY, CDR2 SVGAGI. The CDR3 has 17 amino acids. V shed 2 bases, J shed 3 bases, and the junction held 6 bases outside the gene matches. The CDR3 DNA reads TGTGCCAGCAGTTACGTAGCGGGGGGGCGCAGCTACAATGAGCAGTTCTTC. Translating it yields CASSYVAGGRSYNEQFF.

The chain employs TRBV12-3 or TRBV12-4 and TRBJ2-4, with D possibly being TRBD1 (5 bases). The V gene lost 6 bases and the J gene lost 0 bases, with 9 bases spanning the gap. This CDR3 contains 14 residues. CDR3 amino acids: CASSRTSAKNIQYF. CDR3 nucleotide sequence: TGTGCCAGCAGCCGGACATCAGCCAAAAACATTCAGTACTTC.

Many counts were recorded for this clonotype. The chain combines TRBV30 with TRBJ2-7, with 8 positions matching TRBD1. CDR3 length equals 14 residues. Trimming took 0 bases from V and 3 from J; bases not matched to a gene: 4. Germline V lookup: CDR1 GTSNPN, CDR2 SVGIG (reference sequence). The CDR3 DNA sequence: TGTGCCTGGAGTGTACTACAGGGGGGCTACGAGCAGTACTTC. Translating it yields CAWSVLQGGYEQYF.